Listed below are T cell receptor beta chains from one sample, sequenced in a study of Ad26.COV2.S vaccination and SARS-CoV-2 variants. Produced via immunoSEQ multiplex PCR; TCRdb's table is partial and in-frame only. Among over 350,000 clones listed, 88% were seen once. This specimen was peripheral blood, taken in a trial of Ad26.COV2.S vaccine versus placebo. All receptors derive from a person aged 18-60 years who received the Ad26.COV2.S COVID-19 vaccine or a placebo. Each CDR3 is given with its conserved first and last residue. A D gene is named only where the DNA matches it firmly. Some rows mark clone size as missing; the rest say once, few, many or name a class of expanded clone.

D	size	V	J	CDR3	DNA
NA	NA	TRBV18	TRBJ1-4	CASSPPASLGEKLFF	TGTGCCAGCTCACCACCAGCGTCCCTTGGTGAAAAACTGTTTTTT
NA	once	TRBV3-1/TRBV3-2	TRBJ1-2	CASSQRGGAQVYGYTF	TGTGCCAGCAGCCAAAGAGGAGGGGCCCAGGTCTATGGCTACACCTTC
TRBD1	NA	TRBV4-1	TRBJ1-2	CASSQAGTGLYGYTF	TGCGCCAGCAGCCAGGCCGGGACAGGGCTGTATGGCTACACCTTC
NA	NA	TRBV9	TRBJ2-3	CASSVRLADTQYF	TGTGCCAGCAGCGTAAGGCTGGCAGATACGCAGTATTTT
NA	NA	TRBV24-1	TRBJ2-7	CATSDLQGGGLGEQYF	TGTGCCACCAGTGATTTGCAAGGGGGGGGATTAGGGGAGCAGTACTTC
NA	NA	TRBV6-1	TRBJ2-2	CASSEVGATGELFF	TGTGCCAGCAGTGAAGTAGGGGCCACCGGGGAGCTGTTTTTT
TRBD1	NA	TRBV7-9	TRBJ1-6	CASKEIQGYNSPLHF	TGTGCCAGCAAGGAGATACAGGGGTATAATTCACCCCTCCACTTT
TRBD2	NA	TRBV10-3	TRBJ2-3	CAIRPYSGGVGTDTQYF	TGTGCCATCAGACCCTATAGCGGGGGAGTAGGCACAGATACGCAGTATTTT
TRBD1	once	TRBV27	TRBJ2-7	CASSSSGTGRREQYF	TGTGCCAGCAGTTCCTCCGGGACAGGGAGGCGCGAGCAGTACTTC
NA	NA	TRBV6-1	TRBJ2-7	CASSEVGGRSSYEQYF	TGTGCCAGCAGTGAAGTGGGGGGAAGGAGCTCCTACGAGCAGTACTTC
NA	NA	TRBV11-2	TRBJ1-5	CASSLQGSQPQHF	TGTGCCAGCAGCTTACAGGGAAGTCAGCCCCAGCATTTT
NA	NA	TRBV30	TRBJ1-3	CAWRPTRGPFSGNTIYF	TGTGCCTGGAGGCCTACGCGGGGACCATTCTCTGGAAACACCATATATTTT
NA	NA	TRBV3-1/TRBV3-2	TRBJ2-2	CASSQGNTGELFF	TGTGCCAGCAGCCAGGGGAACACCGGGGAGCTGTTTTTT
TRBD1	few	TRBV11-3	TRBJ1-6	CASSQGVRNSPLHF	TGTGCCAGCAGCCAGGGGGTAAGGAATTCACCCCTCCACTTT
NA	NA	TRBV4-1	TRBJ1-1	CASSQVGAALTGAFF	TGCGCCAGCAGCCAAGTCGGGGCCGCCCTCACGGGCGCTTTCTTT
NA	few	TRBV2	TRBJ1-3	CASSDLSSGNTIYF	TGTGCCAGCAGTGATTTAAGCTCTGGAAACACCATATATTTT
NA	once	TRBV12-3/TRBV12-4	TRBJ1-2	CASSLMGGGYTF	TGTGCCAGCAGTTTAATGGGGGGTGGCTACACCTTC
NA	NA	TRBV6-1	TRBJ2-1	CASSEPWQTNEQFF	TGTGCCAGCAGTGAACCCTGGCAGACCAATGAGCAGTTCTTC
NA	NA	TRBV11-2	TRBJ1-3	CASSRVSGNTIYF	TGTGCCAGCAGCAGGGTATCGGGAAACACCATATATTTT
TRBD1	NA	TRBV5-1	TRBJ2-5	CASSLATGGGETQYF	TGCGCCAGCAGCTTGGCGACAGGGGGCGGAGAGACCCAGTACTTC
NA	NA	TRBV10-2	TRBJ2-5	CASRMAQSSQETQYF	TGCGCCAGCAGAATGGCCCAGTCTAGCCAAGAGACCCAGTACTTC
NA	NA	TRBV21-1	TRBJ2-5	CASSKFDRRQETQYF	TGTGCCAGCAGCAAATTCGACAGGCGACAAGAGACCCAGTACTTC
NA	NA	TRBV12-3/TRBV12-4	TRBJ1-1	CASIQSGRTFF	TGTGCCAGCATTCAGTCAGGGAGGACTTTCTTT
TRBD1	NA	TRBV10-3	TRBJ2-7	CAIRLGQQTYEQYF	TGTGCCATCAGATTGGGACAGCAAACCTACGAGCAGTACTTC
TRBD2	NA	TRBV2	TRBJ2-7	CASSLTSVEQYF	TGTGCCAGCAGCCTTACTAGCGTCGAGCAGTACTTC
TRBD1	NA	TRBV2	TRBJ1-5	CASSAGQGFNQPQHF	TGTGCCAGCAGCGCGGGACAGGGCTTCAATCAGCCCCAGCATTTT
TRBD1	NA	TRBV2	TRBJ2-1	CASKRQGASYNEQFF	TGTGCCAGCAAAAGACAGGGGGCATCCTACAATGAGCAGTTCTTC
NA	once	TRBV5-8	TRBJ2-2	CASSWTATGELFF	TGTGCCAGCAGCTGGACAGCCACCGGGGAGCTGTTTTTT
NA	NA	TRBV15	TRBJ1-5	CATSRDAGQTQPQHF	TGTGCCACCAGCAGAGATGCAGGGCAGACCCAGCCCCAGCATTTT
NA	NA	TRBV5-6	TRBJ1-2	CASSPSPTGSSYGYTF	TGTGCCAGCAGCCCTTCCCCCACCGGGAGCTCCTATGGCTACACCTTC